The next 4 T cell receptor beta chains were all read from a single sample in a study of regulatory T cells in long-lasting Graves disease. Time point specified: newly diagnosed GD, antithyroid drugs for less than 3 months. Generation of the TCR library employed RNA extracted from PBMCs. Construction of the TCR beta libraries employed iRepertoire HTBI primers in conjunction with Arm-PCR of CDR3 regions. TCRdb reanalysed the multiplex PCR reads using MiXCR and keeps one entry per CDR3 protein. The sample has about 300,000 distinct CDR3 sequences; more than 15% are singletons. The sample was peripheral blood mononuclear cells (PBMCs), taken at new diagnosis, from a patient treated with antithyroid drugs. The receptors stem from a female donor with Graves disease.

This chain uses TRBV10-3 with TRBJ2-7, with 7 bases that match TRBD1. The CDR3 runs to 13 residues. The germline V gene has CDR1 ENHRY and CDR2 SYGVKD. V dropped 6 bases and J dropped 2; count of bases not matched to a gene: 4. The CDR3 protein is CAIRKDRTYEQYF. The CDR3 coding sequence is TGTGCCATCAGAAAGGACAGGACCTACGAGCAGTACTTC.

In this sample, this clonotype turned up a few times. The V call is TRBV7-2, the J call TRBJ2-7; possible D gene TRBD2, 6 bases. Germline loops: CDR1 SGHTA, CDR2 FQGNSA. The V gene lost 5 bases and the J gene lost 7 bases, with 21 bases spanning the gap. This CDR3 comprises 15 residues. The CDR3 nucleotides are TGTGCCAGCAGCGTTAGCGGTGGAGCACGTCGGGAGCAGTACTTC. Protein product: CASSVSGGARREQYF.

About this clonotype: This sequence may be a read error, since a much larger clone differs from it by one base. V is TRBV9 and J is TRBJ2-3; 7 nucleotides agree with TRBD2. TRBJ2-7 explains the end of the DNA better; the J call may be wrong. This CDR3 region has 15 residues. Germline V gives CDR1 SGDLS, CDR2 YYNGEE. The CDR3 is CASSVGGSVFGEQYF. The CDR3 nucleotides read TGTGCCAGCAGCGTAGGCGGGAGTGTATTCGGGGAGCAGTACTTC.

The chain carries TRBV2 and TRBJ1-5, with a tentative D call TRBD1 (6 bases). V lost 6 bases, J lost 3 bases, and 18 bases lay in between. The CDR3 is made up of 16 amino acids. Germline V lookup: CDR1 SNHLY, CDR2 FYNNEI. For the CDR3, the DNA is TGTGCCAGCAGCTCCCGCGACAGGACCCCCAATCAGCCCCAGCATTTT. This translates into CASSSRDRTPNQPQHF.